This TCR beta chain was found in a study of T-cell reconstitution after alpha-beta-depleted transplantation in children. This clonotype was recorded a few times. The junction departs from germline at one end; a sequencing error may be responsible. Unique molecular identifiers were incorporated during preparation of the TCRbeta library. TCRdb itself ran the PCR reads through MiXCR, one entry per CDR3 protein. The data hold approximately 420,000 distinct CDR3 sequences, with 11% observed a single time. The CDR3 sequence is 16 residues long. The germline gives CDR1 SGHVS, CDR2 FQNEAQ. This TCR was sampled from a human donor who donated a stem cell graft to a child with acute myeloid leukemia. The sample here was PBMCs from the stem cell graft donor, taken from the stem cell graft. This chain uses TRBV7-8 with TRBJ2-6, with D maybe TRBD1 (5 bases). The CDR3 here is CASSLDSRAGANGLTF. The CDR3 region has the DNA TGTGCCAGCAGCTTAGATTCTAGGGCTGGGGCCAACGGCCTGACTTTC. Based on the CDR3 plus reference TRBV7-8 and TRBJ2-6, the full variable domain is GAGVSQSPRYKVAKRGQDVALRCDPISGHVSLFWYQQALGQGPEFLTYFQNEAQLDKSGLPSDRFFAERPEGSVSTLKIQRTQQEDSAVYLCASSLDSRAGANGLTFGAGSRLTVL.